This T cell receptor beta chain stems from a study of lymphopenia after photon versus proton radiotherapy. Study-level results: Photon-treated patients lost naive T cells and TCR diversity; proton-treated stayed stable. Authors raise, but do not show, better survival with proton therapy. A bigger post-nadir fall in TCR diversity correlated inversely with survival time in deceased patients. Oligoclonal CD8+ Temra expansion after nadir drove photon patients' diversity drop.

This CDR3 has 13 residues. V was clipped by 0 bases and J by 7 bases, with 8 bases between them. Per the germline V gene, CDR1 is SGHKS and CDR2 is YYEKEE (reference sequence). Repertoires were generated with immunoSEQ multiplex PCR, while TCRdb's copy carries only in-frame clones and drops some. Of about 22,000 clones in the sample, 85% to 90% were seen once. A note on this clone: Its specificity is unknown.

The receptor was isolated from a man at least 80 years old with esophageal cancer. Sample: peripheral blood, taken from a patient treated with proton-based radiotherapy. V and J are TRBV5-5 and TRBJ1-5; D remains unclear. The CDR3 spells CASSLDPRQPQHF. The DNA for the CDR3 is TGTGCCAGCAGCTTGGATCCGAGACAGCCCCAGCATTTT.